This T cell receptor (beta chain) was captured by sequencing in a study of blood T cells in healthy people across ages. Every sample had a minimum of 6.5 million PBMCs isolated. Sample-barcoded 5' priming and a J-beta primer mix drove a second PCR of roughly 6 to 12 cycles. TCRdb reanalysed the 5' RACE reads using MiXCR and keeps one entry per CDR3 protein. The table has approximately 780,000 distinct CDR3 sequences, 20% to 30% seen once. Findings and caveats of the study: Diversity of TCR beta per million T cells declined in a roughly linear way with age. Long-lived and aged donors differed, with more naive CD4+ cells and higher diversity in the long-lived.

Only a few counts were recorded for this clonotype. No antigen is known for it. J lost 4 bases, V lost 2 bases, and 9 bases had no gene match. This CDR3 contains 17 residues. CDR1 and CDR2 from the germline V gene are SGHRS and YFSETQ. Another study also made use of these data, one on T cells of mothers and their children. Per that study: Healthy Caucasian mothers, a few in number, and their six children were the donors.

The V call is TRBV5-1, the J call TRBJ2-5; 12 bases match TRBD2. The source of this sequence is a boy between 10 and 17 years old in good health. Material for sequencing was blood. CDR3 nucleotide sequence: TGCGCCAGCAGCTTAGCTCCGGGACTAGCGGGCCTAGAGACCCAGTACTTC. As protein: CASSLAPGLAGLETQYF.